This entry concerns a single T cell receptor (beta chain). These data belong to a study of blood T cell repertoires in COVID-19. Turning to the study itself: Both acute and convalescent COVID-19 samples were obtained from the United States, Italy and Spain. From T cells, B-cell-depleted T cells, or PBMCs came the material, which was cDNA or gDNA.

J was trimmed by 11 bases and V by 7 bases; bases with no gene match: 13. This CDR3 is 13 amino acids long. Germline V gene sequence: CDR1 SQVTM, CDR2 ANQGSEA. The method was immunoSEQ multiplex PCR; TCRdb's version includes in-frame clones alone and lacks a portion of them. The table shows 250,000 or so clones, with approximately 80% occurring only once. This chain links TRBV29-1 with TRBJ2-2; 7 nucleotides line up with TRBD1. The sequence was collected from a man aged 55 to 70 with acute or convalescent COVID-19. Sequencing was performed on peripheral blood. The CDR3 spells CSAVRDSSRELFF. CDR3 bases: TGCAGCGCAGTCCGGGACAGCTCTCGCGAGCTGTTTTTT.